The T cell receptor beta chain under discussion was sequenced for a study of blood T cell repertoires in COVID-19 (TCRdb year 2020). At the level of the whole study: Samples covering the acute and convalescent phases of COVID-19 were provided by collaborators in the United States, Italy and Spain. The prospective study material was composed of cDNA or gDNA derived from T cells, B-cell-depleted T cells, or PBMCs. Deeply sampled blood TCRbeta repertoires from subjects exposed to, actively infected with, or recovered from COVID-19 were included in the dataset. The repertoires were released in a freely available public database intended as a resource for research on the immune response to SARS-CoV-2. The samples were drawn from two sources: the first 160 participants of the ongoing ImmuneRACE study, and fewer than 1,500 subjects contributed by 6 global collaborators. A de-identified subject ID, COVID-19 status, age in years and sex were almost always included in the sample metadata. Where available, HLA class I and class II types were obtained from metadata supplied by the sample provider rather than from assay-based typing.

The immunoSEQ Assay, a bias-controlled multiplex PCR, was used to amplify TCRbeta CDR3 regions from genomic DNA. Concerning the study's data processing: Within the assay, amplification of reference gene primers was used to estimate how many nucleated cells each sample contained. To quantify the absolute abundance of each unique TCRbeta CDR3 rearrangement, sequence reads were collapsed and filtered. For each sample, productive Simpson clonality was calculated by taking the square root of Simpson's diversity index across productive rearrangements. TCRdb provides this immuneACCESS table in a form limited to in-frame rearrangements. Some clones are lacking; in checked studies, under half of them reflect an unresolved V gene, and why the rest are absent is not known. For V, J and clone size, that table is used; D and trimming come from the DNA. The sample data list around 460,000 clones, and around 90% of these were observed just once. Jointly, the top ten make up 0.65% to 1% of the sample.

On this clone itself: No cognate antigen has been identified for it. Base-call qualities are not available, and no considerably larger clone is one nucleotide away.

In Seattle, one collaborating source enrolled patients while the infection was active and tracked those patients longitudinally over the course of disease. Whole blood was collected in K2EDTA tubes by collaborating institutions according to the institutions' own protocols. For TCRbeta analysis, collaborator samples were shipped as frozen whole blood, as isolated PBMCs, or as DNA extracted from either sample type. The CDR3 spans 17 residues, from the cysteine through the phenylalanine. The sequence is cut down to CDR3 DNA, 51 bases in frame from base 1. CDR1 SGHKS and CDR2 YYEKEE are derived from the germline V gene (reference sequence). V drops 0 bases and J drops 6 bases, leaving 21 bases in between. Overall study results and their limits: The amount of clinical and demographic metadata varied by source and participant and was provided uncurated.

The sequenced sample was peripheral blood. The chain uses TRBV5-5 and TRBJ1-1; no D gene can be assigned with confidence. This receptor was obtained from a man aged 18-30 years with COVID-19, enrolled during active disease. The CDR3 corresponds to CASSLEAGIGPWAEAFF. The bases are TGTGCCAGCAGCTTGGAAGCGGGGATAGGGCCTTGGGCTGAAGCTTTCTTT. The entire variable domain, with the stretches around the CDR3 drawn from the reference TRBV5-5 and TRBJ1-1 proteins, is DAGVTQSPTHLIKTRGQQVTLRCSPISGHKSVSWYQQVLGQGPQFIFQYYEKEERGRGNFPDRFSARQFPNYSSELNVNALLLGDSALYLCASSLEAGIGPWAEAFFGQGTRLTVV.